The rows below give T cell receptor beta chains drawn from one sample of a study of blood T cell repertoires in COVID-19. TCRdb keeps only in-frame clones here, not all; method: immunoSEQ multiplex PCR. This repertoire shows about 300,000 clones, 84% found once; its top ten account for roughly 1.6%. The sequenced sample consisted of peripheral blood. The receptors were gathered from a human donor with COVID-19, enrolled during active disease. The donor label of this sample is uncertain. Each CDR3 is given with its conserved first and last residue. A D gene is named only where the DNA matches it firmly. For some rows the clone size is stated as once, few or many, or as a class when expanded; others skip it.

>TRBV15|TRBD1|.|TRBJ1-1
CATSRDGQATNTEAFF
TGTGCCACCAGCAGAGATGGACAGGCGACGAACACTGAAGCTTTCTTT
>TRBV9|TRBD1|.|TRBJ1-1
CASSSTGATEAFF
TGTGCCAGCAGCTCTACAGGGGCGACTGAAGCTTTCTTT
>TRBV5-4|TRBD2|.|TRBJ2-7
CASSLVGTSGSREQYF
TGTGCCAGCAGCTTGGTAGGGACTAGCGGGAGCCGCGAGCAGTACTTC
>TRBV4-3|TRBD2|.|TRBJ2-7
CASSPGSGSRYEQYF
TGCGCCAGCAGCCCTGGGAGCGGGAGTAGGTACGAGCAGTACTTC
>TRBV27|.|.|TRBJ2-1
CASSFFAELISYNEQFF
TGTGCCAGCAGTTTCTTTGCGGAGCTCATTTCCTACAATGAGCAGTTCTTC
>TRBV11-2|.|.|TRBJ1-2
CASSLGRGGYYGYTF
TGTGCCAGCAGCTTAGGAAGGGGGGGATACTATGGCTACACCTTC
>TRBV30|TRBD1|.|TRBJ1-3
CAWSGQGSSGNTIYF
TGTGCCTGGAGTGGACAGGGTTCCTCTGGAAACACCATATATTTT
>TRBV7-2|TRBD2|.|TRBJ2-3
CASSLGLAGTFGTDTQYF
TGTGCCAGCAGCTTAGGACTAGCGGGAACCTTTGGGACAGATACGCAGTATTTT
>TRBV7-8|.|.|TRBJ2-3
CASSLAGGGADTQYF
TGTGCCAGCAGCTTAGCGGGAGGAGGGGCAGATACGCAGTATTTT
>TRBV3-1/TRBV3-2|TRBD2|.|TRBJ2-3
CASSLLAGGTDTQYF
TGTGCCAGCAGCTTACTAGCGGGCGGCACAGATACGCAGTATTTT
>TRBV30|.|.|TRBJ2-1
CAWSVPGRRSGEQFF
TGTGCCTGGAGTGTACCCGGGAGAAGGTCGGGTGAGCAGTTCTTC
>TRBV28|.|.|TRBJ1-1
CASSLPGVDEAFF
TGTGCCAGCAGTCTACCGGGGGTAGATGAAGCTTTCTTT
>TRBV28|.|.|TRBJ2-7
CASSPHQAGSEQYF
TGTGCCAGCAGTCCTCATCAGGCAGGCTCCGAGCAGTACTTC
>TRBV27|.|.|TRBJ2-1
CASSPTGSGRNEQFF
TGTGCCAGCAGCCCAACCGGAAGCGGGCGAAATGAGCAGTTCTTC
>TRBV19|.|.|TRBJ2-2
CATNTGPSPNTGELFF
TGTGCAACAAATACAGGGCCATCACCCAACACCGGGGAGCTGTTTTTT
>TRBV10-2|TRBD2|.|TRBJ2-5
CASSEKDSGREETQYF
TGCGCCAGCAGTGAAAAGGATAGCGGGAGGGAAGAGACCCAGTACTTC
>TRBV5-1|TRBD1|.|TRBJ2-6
CASSPETGGESGANVLTF
TGCGCCAGCAGCCCTGAAACAGGGGGCGAGTCTGGGGCCAACGTCCTGACTTTC
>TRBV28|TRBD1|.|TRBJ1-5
CASSSLWTGGGRQPQHF
TGTGCCAGCAGTTCCCTATGGACAGGGGGCGGAAGACAGCCCCAGCATTTT
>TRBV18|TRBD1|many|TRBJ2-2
CASSTGTVGTGELFF
TGTGCCAGCTCAACCGGGACAGTGGGTACCGGGGAGCTGTTTTTT
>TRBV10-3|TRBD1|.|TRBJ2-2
CAISGRSGGGNTGELFF
TGTGCCATCAGTGGCCGTTCAGGGGGCGGAAACACCGGGGAGCTGTTTTTT
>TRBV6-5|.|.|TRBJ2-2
CATQGLGNTGELFF
TGTGCCACCCAGGGGTTGGGGAACACCGGGGAGCTGTTTTTT